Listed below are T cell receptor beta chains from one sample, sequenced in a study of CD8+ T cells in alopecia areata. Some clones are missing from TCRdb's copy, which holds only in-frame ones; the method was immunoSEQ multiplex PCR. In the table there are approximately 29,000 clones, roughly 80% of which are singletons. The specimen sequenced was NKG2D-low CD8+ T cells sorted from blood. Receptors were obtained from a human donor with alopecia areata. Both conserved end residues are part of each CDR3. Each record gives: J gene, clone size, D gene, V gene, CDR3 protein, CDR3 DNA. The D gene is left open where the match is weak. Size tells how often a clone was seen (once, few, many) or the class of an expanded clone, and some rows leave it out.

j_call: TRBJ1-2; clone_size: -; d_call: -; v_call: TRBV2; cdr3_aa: CARDSGYGYTF; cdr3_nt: TGTGCCAGGGACAGTGGGTATGGCTACACCTTC
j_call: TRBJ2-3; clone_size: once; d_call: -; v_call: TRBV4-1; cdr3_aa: CASSQSPDTQYF; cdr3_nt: TGCGCCAGCAGCCAATCCCCAGATACGCAGTATTTT
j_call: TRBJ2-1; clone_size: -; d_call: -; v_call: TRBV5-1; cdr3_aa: CASSLARDWDYNEQFF; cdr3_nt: TGCGCCAGCAGCTTGGCCCGGGACTGGGACTACAATGAGCAGTTCTTC
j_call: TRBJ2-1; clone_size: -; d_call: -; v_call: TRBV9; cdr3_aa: CASSVPGTLIF; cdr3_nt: TGTGCCAGCAGCGTCCCCGGGACCTTAATCTTC
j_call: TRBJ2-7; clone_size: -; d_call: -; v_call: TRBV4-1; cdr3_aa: CASSQDHPPADYEQYF; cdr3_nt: TGCGCCAGCAGCCAAGATCACCCCCCGGCAGACTACGAGCAGTACTTC
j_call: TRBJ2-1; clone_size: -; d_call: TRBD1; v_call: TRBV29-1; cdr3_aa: CSAGTVSYNEQFF; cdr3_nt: TGCAGCGCAGGGACAGTCTCCTACAATGAGCAGTTCTTC
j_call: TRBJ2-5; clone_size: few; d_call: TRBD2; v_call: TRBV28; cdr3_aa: CASQSRSGRFQETQYF; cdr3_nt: TGTGCCAGCCAATCAAGGAGCGGGAGGTTCCAAGAGACCCAGTACTTC
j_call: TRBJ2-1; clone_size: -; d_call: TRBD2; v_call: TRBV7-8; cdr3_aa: CASSSASGSYNEQFF; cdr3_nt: TGTGCCAGCAGCTCAGCTAGCGGGAGTTACAATGAGCAGTTCTTC
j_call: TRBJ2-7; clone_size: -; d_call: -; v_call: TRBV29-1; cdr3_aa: CSVVEGNRYEQYF; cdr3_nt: TGCAGCGTTGTAGAGGGAAACCGCTACGAGCAGTACTTC
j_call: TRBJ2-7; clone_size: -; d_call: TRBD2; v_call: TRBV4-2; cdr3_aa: CASSQDLQRGPYEQYF; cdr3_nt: TGTGCCAGCAGCCAAGATCTCCAGCGGGGGCCGTACGAGCAGTACTTC
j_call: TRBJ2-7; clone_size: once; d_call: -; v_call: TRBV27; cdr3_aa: CASSLNLALLGEQYF; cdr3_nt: TGTGCCAGCAGTTTAAATCTAGCGCTACTGGGGGAGCAGTACTTC
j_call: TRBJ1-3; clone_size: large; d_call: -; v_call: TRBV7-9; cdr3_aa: CASSLAAGSSGNTIYF; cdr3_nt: TGTGCCAGCAGCTTAGCGGCCGGATCCTCTGGAAACACCATATATTTT
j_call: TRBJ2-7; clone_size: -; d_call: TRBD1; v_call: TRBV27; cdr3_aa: CASSLSTGQGLSYEQYF; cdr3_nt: TGTGCCAGCAGTTTATCAACCGGACAGGGCCTTTCTTACGAGCAGTACTTC
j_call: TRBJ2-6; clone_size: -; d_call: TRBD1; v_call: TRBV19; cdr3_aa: CASSLGQGIVSGANVLTF; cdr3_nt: TGTGCCAGTAGTCTCGGACAGGGCATAGTCTCTGGGGCCAACGTCCTGACTTTC
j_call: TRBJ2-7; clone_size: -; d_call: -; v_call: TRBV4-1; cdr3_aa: CASSQIKGEYEQYF; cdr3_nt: TGCGCCAGCAGCCAGATAAAGGGGGAGTACGAGCAGTACTTC
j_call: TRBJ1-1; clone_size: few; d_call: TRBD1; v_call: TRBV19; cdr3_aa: CASWDRWNTEAFF; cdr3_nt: TGTGCCAGTTGGGACAGGTGGAACACTGAAGCTTTCTTT
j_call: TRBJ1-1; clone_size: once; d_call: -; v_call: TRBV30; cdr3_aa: CASLTEMNTEAFF; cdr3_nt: TGTGCCTCTTTAACGGAAATGAACACTGAAGCTTTCTTT
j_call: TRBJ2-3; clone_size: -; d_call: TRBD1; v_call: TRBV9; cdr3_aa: CASSGGQFSDTQYF; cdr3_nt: TGTGCCAGCAGCGGGGGACAGTTTTCAGATACGCAGTATTTT
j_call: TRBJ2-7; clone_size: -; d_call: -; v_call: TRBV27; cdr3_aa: CASRGGLEQYF; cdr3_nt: TGTGCCAGCAGGGGGGGGCTCGAGCAGTACTTC
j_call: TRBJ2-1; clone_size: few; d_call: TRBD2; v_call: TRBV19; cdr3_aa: CASSPYSGGPQNEQFF; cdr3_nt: TGTGCCAGTAGTCCGTATAGCGGGGGGCCCCAGAATGAGCAGTTCTTC
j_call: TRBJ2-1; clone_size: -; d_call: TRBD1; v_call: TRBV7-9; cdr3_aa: CASRGQSHEQFF; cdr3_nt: TGTGCCAGCAGGGGACAGTCGCATGAGCAGTTCTTC
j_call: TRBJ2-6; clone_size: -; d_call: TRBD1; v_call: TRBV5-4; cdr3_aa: CASSARGPGANVLTF; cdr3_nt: TGTGCCAGCAGCGCCAGGGGGCCTGGGGCCAACGTCCTGACTTTC
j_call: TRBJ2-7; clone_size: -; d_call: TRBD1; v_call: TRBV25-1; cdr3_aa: CASSAGQGAYEQYF; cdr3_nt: TGTGCCAGCAGTGCGGGACAGGGGGCCTACGAGCAGTACTTC
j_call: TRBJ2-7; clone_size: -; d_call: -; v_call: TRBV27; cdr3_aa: CASSLLGREQYF; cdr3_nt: TGTGCCAGCAGTTTATTGGGGCGCGAGCAGTACTTC
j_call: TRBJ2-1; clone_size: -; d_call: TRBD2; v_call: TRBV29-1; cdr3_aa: CSVDRLAGDSYNEQFF; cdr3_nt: TGCAGCGTTGATAGACTAGCGGGAGATTCTTACAATGAGCAGTTCTTC
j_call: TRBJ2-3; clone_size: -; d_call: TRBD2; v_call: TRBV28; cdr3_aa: CASAYRGAGGTDTQYF; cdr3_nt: TGTGCCAGCGCTTACCGCGGGGCCGGGGGGACAGATACGCAGTATTTT
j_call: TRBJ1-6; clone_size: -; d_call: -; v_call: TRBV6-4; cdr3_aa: CASSEGDNSPLHF; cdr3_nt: TGTGCCAGCAGTGAAGGTGATAATTCACCCCTCCACTTT
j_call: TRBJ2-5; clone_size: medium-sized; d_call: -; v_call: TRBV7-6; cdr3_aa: CASSEGEWTQYF; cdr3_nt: TGTGCCAGCAGCGAGGGAGAGTGGACCCAGTACTTC
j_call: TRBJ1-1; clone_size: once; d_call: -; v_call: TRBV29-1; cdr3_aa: CSVERQGEAFF; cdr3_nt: TGCAGCGTTGAGAGGCAAGGTGAAGCTTTCTTT
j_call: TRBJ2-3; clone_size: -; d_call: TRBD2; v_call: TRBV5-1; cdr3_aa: CASSLAGGVADTQYF; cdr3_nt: TGCGCCAGCAGCTTAGCGGGGGGTGTCGCAGATACGCAGTATTTT
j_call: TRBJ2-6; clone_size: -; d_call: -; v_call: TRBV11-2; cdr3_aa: CASSRVGAGANVLTF; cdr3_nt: TGTGCCAGCAGCCGTGTAGGTGCTGGGGCCAACGTCCTGACTTTC
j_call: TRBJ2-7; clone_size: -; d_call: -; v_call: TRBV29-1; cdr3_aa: CSVVLMYEQYF; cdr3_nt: TGCAGCGTTGTTTTAATGTACGAGCAGTACTTC
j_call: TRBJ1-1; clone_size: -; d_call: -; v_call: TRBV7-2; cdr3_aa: CASSPGTPINTEAFF; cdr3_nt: TGTGCCAGCAGCCCCGGGACACCGATTAACACTGAAGCTTTCTTT
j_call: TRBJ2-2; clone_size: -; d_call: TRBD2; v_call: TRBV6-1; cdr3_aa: CASSEPGLAGPPETGELFF; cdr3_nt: TGTGCCAGCAGTGAACCCGGACTAGCGGGGCCCCCAGAGACCGGGGAGCTGTTTTTT